The entry that follows covers one T cell receptor (beta chain) sequence. Its antigen is currently unknown. The sample is drawn from a study of T cells after yellow fever vaccination. Overall study results and limits: Abundant clonotypes from the bulk population could get into FACS-sorted repertoires as contaminants. Most primary-vaccination clones reappeared after the booster (96% CD4, more than 70% CD8).

A process of 5'RACE template switching, which added a universal primer site and UMIs, was used to make TCR cDNA. TCRdb reprocessed the 5' RACE reads with MiXCR, giving one entry per CDR3 protein. The sample lists 150,000 to 200,000 distinct CDR3 sequences, approximately 9.9% occurring once. This CDR3 spans 14 amino acids. Unmatched junction bases numbered 5, after V lost 5 bases and J lost 2 bases. CDR1 is DFQATT, CDR2 SNEGSKA, per germline (reference sequence). The chain carries TRBV20-1 and TRBJ2-1; 8 bases align to TRBD2. The receptor was derived from a man younger than 35 who received the YFV17D yellow fever vaccine. This material consisted of CD8+ T cells sorted from PBMCs, taken 15 days after the yellow fever booster vaccination. CDR3 DNA: TGCAGTGCTGTTACTAGCGGTGCCTACAATGAGCAGTTCTTC. Protein: CSAVTSGAYNEQFF.